This T cell receptor (beta chain) was identified during a study of control samples from healthy donors and cancer patients. The protocol was immunoSEQ multiplex PCR, while the TCRdb copy is restricted to in-frame clones and leaves out a portion. In the table there are around 190,000 clones, roughly 90% of which are singletons. Per the germline V gene, CDR1 is MNHEY and CDR2 is SMNVEV (reference sequence). The ends were cut back, 3 bases at V and 5 bases at J, with 10 bases in the middle. The CDR3 spans 13 residues. The count of this clone is one. The J gene is TRBJ1-1, the V gene TRBV27; a weak D match, TRBD1 (5 bases). The sample comprised blood. The TCR originated in a woman aged 45-60 years in good health. The CDR3 coding sequence is TGTGCCAGCAGTTTTTCAGGGTTAACTGAAGCTTTCTTT. It yields the protein CASSFSGLTEAFF.